Listed below are T cell receptor beta chains from one sample, sequenced in a study of T-cell reconstitution after alpha-beta-depleted transplantation in children. TCRdb fed the PCR reads into MiXCR, producing one record per CDR3 protein. The sample carries 280,000 or so distinct CDR3 sequences, approximately 10% recorded once. The specimen was peripheral blood, collected 180 days after TCRalphabeta/CD19-depleted stem cell transplant. All receptors come from a male patient aged 2-15 years who had a stem cell transplant for chronic granulomatous disease, so the T cells may come from the graft donor. Each CDR3 is given with its conserved first and last residue. The D gene is left open where the match is weak. Size values are once, few and many counts, or a class for expanded clones, and some rows have none.

d_call	j_call	v_call	clone_size	cdr3_aa	cdr3_nt
.	TRBJ2-5	TRBV3-1	few	CASSQDWGLRETQYF	TGTGCCAGCAGCCAAGATTGGGGCCTACGGGAGACCCAGTACTTC
TRBD2	TRBJ2-1	TRBV11-2	many	CASSLDTSGGSSYNEQFF	TGTGCCAGCAGCTTAGACACTAGCGGGGGCAGCTCCTACAATGAGCAGTTCTTC
TRBD1	TRBJ1-5	TRBV9	many	CASSETGVLDQPQHF	TGTGCCAGCAGCGAGACAGGGGTTCTCGATCAGCCCCAGCATTTT
TRBD2	TRBJ2-7	TRBV10-3	many	CAIRPGTSGSASYEQYF	TGTGCCATCAGACCCGGGACTAGCGGGAGTGCCTCCTACGAGCAGTACTTC
TRBD2	TRBJ2-1	TRBV19	.	CASSMSGNSYNEQFF	TGTGCCAGTAGTATGAGCGGGAACTCCTACAATGAGCAGTTCTTC
.	TRBJ1-6	TRBV7-9	few	CASSPPVVGSPLHF	TGTGCCAGCAGCCCTCCAGTAGTGGGCTCACCCCTCCACTTT
TRBD1	TRBJ1-5	TRBV5-6	many	CASSFSRGTVYSNQPQHF	TGTGCCAGCAGCTTTTCCCGGGGGACAGTTTATAGCAATCAGCCCCAGCATTTT
.	TRBJ1-1	TRBV5-1	.	CASSWPRGGNTEAYF	TGCGCCAGCAGCTGGCCCCGGGGGGGGAACACTGAAGCTTACTTT
.	TRBJ1-2	TRBV20-1	many	CSARDVGSGGYTF	TGCAGTGCTAGAGATGTTGGCTCAGGGGGCTACACCTTC
TRBD2	TRBJ2-1	TRBV20-1	many	CSARDLKTSGGYNEQFF	TGCAGTGCTAGAGACCTCAAAACTAGCGGGGGTTACAATGAGCAGTTCTTC
TRBD1	TRBJ1-1	TRBV4-3	.	CASSQDRGKIEAFF	TGCGCCAGCAGCCAAGACAGGGGGAAAATTGAAGCTTTCTTT
.	TRBJ2-5	TRBV4-2	.	CAMSPGLAIQETQYF	TGTGCCATGAGCCCTGGGCTAGCGATACAAGAGACCCAGTACTTC
TRBD2	TRBJ2-7	TRBV10-3	many	CAIMAGGGEQYF	TGTGCCATCATGGCGGGGGGCGGCGAGCAGTACTTC
TRBD1	TRBJ2-3	TRBV7-2	many	CASSQGVDTQYF	TGTGCCAGCAGCCAGGGGGTAGATACGCAGTATTTT
.	TRBJ1-5	TRBV7-8	many	CASSLVSGGSNQPQHF	TGTGCCAGCAGCTTAGTCTCGGGAGGAAGCAATCAGCCCCAGCATTTT
.	TRBJ2-6	TRBV7-9	many	CASIRLESGANVLTF	TGTGCCAGCATAAGACTCGAATCTGGGGCCAACGTCCTGACTTTC
.	TRBJ2-1	TRBV20-1	many	CSASNNEQFF	TGCAGTGCTAGTAACAATGAGCAGTTCTTC
.	TRBJ2-2	TRBV6-2/TRBV6-3	many	CASSTTLNTGELFF	TGTGCCAGCAGTACGACTCTGAACACCGGGGAGCTGTTTTTT
TRBD2	TRBJ2-5	TRBV15	many	CATSRDRGGLAAQETQYF	TGTGCCACCAGCAGAGATCGAGGTGGACTAGCGGCACAAGAGACCCAGTACTTC
.	TRBJ2-3	TRBV10-2	many	CASSRTRRDTQYF	TGCGCCAGCAGTCGGACCCGCAGAGATACGCAGTATTTT
TRBD1	TRBJ1-5	TRBV10-1	few	CASSDPRDRDQPQHF	TGCGCCAGCAGTGACCCCCGGGACAGGGATCAGCCCCAGCATTTT
TRBD1	TRBJ1-6	TRBV20-1	many	CSARVRGQGRSPLHF	TGCAGTGCTAGAGTCCGTGGACAGGGTCGTTCACCCCTCCACTTT
TRBD1	TRBJ2-3	TRBV5-4	few	CASSYGTGLPDTQYF	TGTGCCAGCAGCTACGGGACAGGGTTGCCAGATACGCAGTATTTT
.	TRBJ2-4	TRBV15	many	CATSRAGTNKNIQYF	TGTGCCACCAGCAGAGCCGGGACCAACAAAAACATTCAGTACTTC
.	TRBJ2-1	TRBV7-6	few	CASSLFLRLSYNEQFF	TGTGCCAGCAGCTTATTTTTGCGGTTATCCTACAATGAGCAGTTCTTC
TRBD2	TRBJ2-7	TRBV20-1	.	CCARAVVGAGGPHEQYF	TGCTGTGCTAGAGCCGTGGTGGGGGCGGGGGGGCCCCACGAGCAGTACTTC